This section outlines one T cell receptor beta chain sequence together with its context. What it recognizes is unknown. The CDR3 extends over 15 amino acids. Between the trimmed V and J ends, which lost 5 bases and 0 bases, there was a span of 13 bases. The germline V gene encodes CDR1 LNHDA and CDR2 SQIVND (reference sequence). Sequenced material consisted of expressed TCRB transcripts (all of the isolated RNA was reverse transcribed). Some clones are missing from TCRdb's copy, which holds only in-frame ones; the method was immunoSEQ multiplex PCR. This sample carries about 150,000 clones, about 9.3% of them seen once, and the ten largest clones take more than 0.4%. This sample was included in a study of beta chain features in type 1 diabetes. At the level of the study: Regarding age, gender and cell yields, patients proved similar to healthy donors. General study results and limits: In all four CD4+ subsets, TCRB CDR3 length was significantly, moderately reduced in type 1 diabetes. Unsettled here was the matter of whether HLA type influences TCRB rearrangement.

It was one heparinised blood draw, averaging around 100 mL, that each donor gave. Sorted populations were all over 95% pure. Sequences were obtained from central memory CD4+ T cells from blood. This clonotype was obtained from a man aged 30 to 39 with type 1 diabetes. The V call is TRBV19, the J call TRBJ1-1, with D perhaps matching TRBD1 (6 bases). CDR3 DNA: TGTGCCAGTAGTTCCGGACAGCATCTGAACACTGAAGCTTTCTTT. It is translated as CASSSGQHLNTEAFF.